This TCR beta chain was profiled in a study of early T cells in non-severe SARS-CoV-2 infection. Across the study: Chains from this unsorted whole-blood bulk RNA could not be paired.

Many counts were recorded for this clonotype. The CDR3 consists of 17 residues. With 1 base removed from V and 6 bases from J, the gap between germline ends came to 21 bases. Germline V lookup: CDR1 ENHRY, CDR2 SYGVKD. Individual cDNA molecules were tagged with unique molecular identifiers. MiXCR was run by TCRdb on the 5' RACE reads, yielding one entry per CDR3 protein. The sample holds tens of thousands of distinct CDR3 sequences, 5.5% to 6.5% seen once. The clonotype comes from an adult who was a healthcare worker with PCR-confirmed SARS-CoV-2 infection or an uninfected control (not recorded which). Specimen: whole blood. The rearrangement uses TRBV10-3 and TRBJ1-1; D ambiguous. Here the CDR3 DNA reads TGTGCCATCAGTGAGTACCAAACAGCCCATACCACTTCTGAAGCTTTCTTT. Protein: CAISEYQTAHTTSEAFF.